Listed below are T cell receptor beta chains from one sample, sequenced in a study of cytomegalovirus exposure and HLA in healthy donors. Some clones are missing from TCRdb's copy, which holds only in-frame ones; the method was immunoSEQ multiplex PCR. The sample records under 250,000 clones, roughly four fifths being singletons. The sample was PBMCs. The receptors stem from a man aged 25-45 years in good health and CMV-seronegative. CDR3s include the opening cysteine and the closing phenylalanine or tryptophan. Fields, in order: J gene, D gene, clone size, V gene, CDR3 length, CDR3 protein, CDR3 DNA. The D gene is left open where the match is weak. Rows may omit the clone size; those that give it use once, few, many or a size class.

j_call: TRBJ2-1; d_call: -; clone_size: -; v_call: TRBV28; cdr3_length: 17; cdr3_aa: CASSADSSGGSYNEQFF; cdr3_nt: TGTGCCAGCAGCGCGGACTCGAGCGGAGGCTCCTACAATGAGCAGTTCTTC
j_call: TRBJ2-7; d_call: -; clone_size: -; v_call: TRBV9; cdr3_length: 15; cdr3_aa: CASSVDGRTSYEQYF; cdr3_nt: TGTGCCAGCAGCGTAGACGGGAGAACCTCCTACGAGCAGTACTTC
j_call: TRBJ2-1; d_call: TRBD2; clone_size: -; v_call: TRBV13; cdr3_length: 17; cdr3_aa: CASSRGTSGVPWDEQFF; cdr3_nt: TGTGCCAGCAGCCGCGGGACTAGCGGGGTACCGTGGGATGAGCAGTTCTTC
j_call: TRBJ1-2; d_call: -; clone_size: -; v_call: TRBV5-6; cdr3_length: 13; cdr3_aa: CASSLGDYYGYTF; cdr3_nt: TGTGCCAGCAGCTTGGGAGATTACTATGGCTACACCTTC
j_call: TRBJ2-2; d_call: -; clone_size: -; v_call: TRBV5-4; cdr3_length: 15; cdr3_aa: CASSLGDSNTGELFF; cdr3_nt: TGTGCCAGCAGCTTGGGAGACTCCAACACCGGGGAGCTGTTTTTT
j_call: TRBJ2-2; d_call: -; clone_size: -; v_call: TRBV28; cdr3_length: 13; cdr3_aa: CASNSFLIGELFF; cdr3_nt: TGTGCCAGCAACAGTTTTTTAATCGGGGAGCTGTTTTTT
j_call: TRBJ1-5; d_call: -; clone_size: -; v_call: TRBV5-1; cdr3_length: 15; cdr3_aa: CASSEGLNSNQPQHF; cdr3_nt: TGCGCCAGCAGCGAGGGACTGAATAGCAATCAGCCCCAGCATTTT
j_call: TRBJ1-1; d_call: TRBD1; clone_size: -; v_call: TRBV7-9; cdr3_length: 14; cdr3_aa: CASSTGQGNTEAFF; cdr3_nt: TGTGCCAGCAGCACGGGACAGGGGAACACTGAAGCTTTCTTT
j_call: TRBJ1-5; d_call: -; clone_size: -; v_call: TRBV27; cdr3_length: 15; cdr3_aa: CASSLGWGRNQPQHF; cdr3_nt: TGTGCCAGCAGTTTAGGCTGGGGGCGCAATCAGCCCCAGCATTTT
j_call: TRBJ1-2; d_call: -; clone_size: -; v_call: TRBV28; cdr3_length: 11; cdr3_aa: CASGWGDGYTF; cdr3_nt: TGTGCCAGCGGCTGGGGGGATGGCTACACCTTC
j_call: TRBJ1-5; d_call: -; clone_size: once; v_call: TRBV11-2; cdr3_length: 13; cdr3_aa: CASSLSGNQPQHF; cdr3_nt: TGTGCCAGCAGCTTATCTGGCAATCAGCCCCAGCATTTT
j_call: TRBJ1-2; d_call: TRBD1; clone_size: -; v_call: TRBV20-1; cdr3_length: 11; cdr3_aa: CSAPQGGGYTF; cdr3_nt: TGCAGTGCTCCGCAGGGGGGTGGCTACACCTTC
j_call: TRBJ2-1; d_call: TRBD2; clone_size: few; v_call: TRBV9; cdr3_length: 15; cdr3_aa: CASSVTSASYNEQFF; cdr3_nt: TGTGCCAGCAGCGTGACTAGCGCTTCCTACAATGAGCAGTTCTTC
j_call: TRBJ1-2; d_call: TRBD1; clone_size: few; v_call: TRBV2; cdr3_length: 14; cdr3_aa: CASYSDRFLYGYTF; cdr3_nt: TGTGCCAGCTACTCGGACAGGTTTTTATATGGCTACACCTTC
j_call: TRBJ2-7; d_call: -; clone_size: -; v_call: TRBV7-8; cdr3_length: 14; cdr3_aa: CASSLGGYSYEQYF; cdr3_nt: TGTGCCAGCAGCTTAGGAGGGTACTCCTACGAGCAGTACTTC
j_call: TRBJ1-1; d_call: TRBD1; clone_size: -; v_call: TRBV27; cdr3_length: 13; cdr3_aa: CASSFRGLSEAFF; cdr3_nt: TGTGCCAGCAGTTTTAGGGGGCTTTCTGAAGCTTTCTTT
j_call: TRBJ2-2; d_call: -; clone_size: -; v_call: TRBV28; cdr3_length: 19; cdr3_aa: CASSGTLHIVYPGTGELFF; cdr3_nt: TGTGCCAGCAGTGGCACCTTACATATAGTATACCCCGGGACCGGGGAGCTGTTTTTT
j_call: TRBJ1-1; d_call: -; clone_size: -; v_call: TRBV4-1; cdr3_length: 15; cdr3_aa: CASSQERQINTEAFF; cdr3_nt: TGCGCCAGCAGCCAAGAAAGACAGATAAACACTGAAGCTTTCTTT
j_call: TRBJ2-3; d_call: TRBD2; clone_size: medium-sized; v_call: TRBV6-1; cdr3_length: 15; cdr3_aa: CASSTTSGSPNTQYF; cdr3_nt: TGTGCCAGCAGTACAACTAGCGGGAGCCCAAATACGCAGTATTTT
j_call: TRBJ1-1; d_call: -; clone_size: -; v_call: TRBV18; cdr3_length: 16; cdr3_aa: CASSPGTVLVDTEAFF; cdr3_nt: TGTGCCAGCTCACCAGGGACTGTCTTGGTTGACACTGAAGCTTTCTTT
j_call: TRBJ2-7; d_call: TRBD2; clone_size: -; v_call: TRBV5-1; cdr3_length: 14; cdr3_aa: CASSWEASGYEQYF; cdr3_nt: TGCGCCAGCAGCTGGGAGGCTAGCGGCTACGAGCAGTACTTC
j_call: TRBJ2-3; d_call: TRBD1; clone_size: -; v_call: TRBV6-5; cdr3_length: 16; cdr3_aa: CASSYSLGGSTDTQYF; cdr3_nt: TGTGCCAGCAGTTACTCGTTAGGGGGCAGCACAGATACGCAGTATTTT
j_call: TRBJ2-7; d_call: TRBD1; clone_size: -; v_call: TRBV27; cdr3_length: 18; cdr3_aa: CASRPLGTGSAAPYGQYF; cdr3_nt: TGTGCCAGCAGACCCTTGGGGACAGGGAGCGCTGCGCCCTACGGGCAGTACTTC
j_call: TRBJ1-2; d_call: -; clone_size: -; v_call: TRBV25-1; cdr3_length: 11; cdr3_aa: CASRGGDGYTF; cdr3_nt: TGTGCCAGCAGAGGAGGGGATGGCTACACCTTC